Each of the 3 T cell receptor beta chains below was sequenced from the same sample in a study of blood T cells in healthy people across ages. PCR was performed a second time for about 7 to 11 cycles using a sample-barcoded 5' primer and a J-beta primer mix. TCRdb redid the calling of the 5' RACE reads with MiXCR, one entry per CDR3 protein. The data show about 1.1 million distinct CDR3 sequences, around two fifths seen once. The sequencing sample was made of blood. These receptor sequences come from a man aged 18 to 30 in good health.

This clonotype was counted a few times. The rearrangement links TRBV7-2 to TRBJ2-3; weak D call: TRBD2 (5 bases). The CDR3 has 15 residues. The V end lost 7 bases, the J end lost 3 bases, and 17 bases lay between the germline ends. CDR1 is SGHTA and CDR2 is FQGNSA in the germline V gene. CDR3 amino acids: CASTLRDERTDTQYF. DNA for the CDR3: TGTGCCAGCACCCTTCGGGATGAACGAACAGATACGCAGTATTTT. Full variable domain (outside the CDR3, taken from reference TRBV7-2 and TRBJ2-3): GAGVSQSPSNKVTEKGKDVELRCDPISGHTALYWYRQSLGQGLEFLIYFQGNSAPDKSGLPSDRFSAERTGGSVSTLTIQRTQQEDSAVYLCASTLRDERTDTQYFGPGTRLTVL.

The V and J genes are TRBV27 and TRBJ2-1; TRBD1 or TRBD2 may be the D gene (7 bases each). The V gene lost 5 bases and the J gene lost 5 bases, with 13 bases spanning the gap. Looked up from germline, CDR1 is MNHEY and CDR2 is SMNVEV (reference sequence). The CDR3 loop spans 14 amino acids. The CDR3 coding sequence is TGTGCCAGCAGTCCAGGGGGACTACACAATGAGCAGTTCTTC. Residues: CASSPGGLHNEQFF.

This clonotype has only a few counts. The chain recombines TRBV27 with TRBJ1-1; no clear D gene. Trimming removed 8 bases from V and 7 bases from J, with 23 bases in between. The CDR3 totals 15 residues. Germline V gives CDR1 MNHEY, CDR2 SMNVEV (reference sequence). The CDR3 DNA reads as TGTGCCAGCCCCCGAGGACCCCCGGAAGTCGGTGAAGCTTTCTTT. It is translated as CASPRGPPEVGEAFF.